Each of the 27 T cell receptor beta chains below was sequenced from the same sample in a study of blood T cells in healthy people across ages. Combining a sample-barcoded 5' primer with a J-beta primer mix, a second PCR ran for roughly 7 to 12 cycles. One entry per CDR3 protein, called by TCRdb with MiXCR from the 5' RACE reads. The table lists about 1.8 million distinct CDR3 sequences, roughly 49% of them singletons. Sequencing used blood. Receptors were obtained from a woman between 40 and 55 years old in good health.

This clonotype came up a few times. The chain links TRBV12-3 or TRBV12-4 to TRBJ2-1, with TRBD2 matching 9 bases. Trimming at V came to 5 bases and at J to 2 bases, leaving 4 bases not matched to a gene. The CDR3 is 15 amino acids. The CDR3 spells CASSQRGVTYNEQFF. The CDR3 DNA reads TGTGCCAGCAGTCAGCGGGGGGTAACCTACAATGAGCAGTTCTTC.

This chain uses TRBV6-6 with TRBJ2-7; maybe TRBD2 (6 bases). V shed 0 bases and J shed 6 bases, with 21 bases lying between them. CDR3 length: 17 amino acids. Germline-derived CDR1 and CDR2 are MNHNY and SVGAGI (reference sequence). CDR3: CASSYSSPGTPASEQYF. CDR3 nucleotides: TGTGCCAGCAGTTACTCGTCCCCGGGGACTCCTGCCTCCGAGCAGTACTTC.

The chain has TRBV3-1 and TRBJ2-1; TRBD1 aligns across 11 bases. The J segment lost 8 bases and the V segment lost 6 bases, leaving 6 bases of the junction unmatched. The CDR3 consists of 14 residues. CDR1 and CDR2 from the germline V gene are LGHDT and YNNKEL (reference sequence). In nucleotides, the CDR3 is TGTGCCAGCAGAGGAGGACAGGGGGCTGATGAGCAGTTCTTC. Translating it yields CASRGGQGADEQFF.

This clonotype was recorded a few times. The CDR3 nucleotides are TGTGCCAGCAGCCATGGACAGTCTAACTATGGCTACACCTTC. It is translated as CASSHGQSNYGYTF. The chain couples TRBV5-6 to TRBJ1-2, with D tentatively TRBD1 (6 bases). Trimming took 4 bases from V and 0 from J, leaving 10 bases between them. The germline V gene has CDR1 SGHDT and CDR2 YYEEEE. This CDR3 is built from 14 residues.

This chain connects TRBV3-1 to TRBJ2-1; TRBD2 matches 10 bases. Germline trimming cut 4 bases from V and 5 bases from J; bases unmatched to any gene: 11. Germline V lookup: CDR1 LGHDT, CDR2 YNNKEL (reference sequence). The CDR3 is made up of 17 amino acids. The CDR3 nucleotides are TGTGCCAGCAGCCCTTTAAGCGGGGGGGCCGTCCACAATGAGCAGTTCTTC. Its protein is CASSPLSGGAVHNEQFF.

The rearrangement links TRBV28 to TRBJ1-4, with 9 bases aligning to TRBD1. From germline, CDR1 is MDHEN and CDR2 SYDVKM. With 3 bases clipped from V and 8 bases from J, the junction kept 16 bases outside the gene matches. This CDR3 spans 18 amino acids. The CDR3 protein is CASSFTTGTGHPGEKLFF. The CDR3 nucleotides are TGTGCCAGCAGTTTCACTACCGGGACAGGGCATCCGGGGGAAAAACTGTTTTTT. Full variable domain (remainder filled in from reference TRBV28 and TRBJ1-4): DVKVTQSSRYLVKRTGEKVFLECVQDMDHENMFWYRQDPGLGLRLIYFSYDVKMKEKGDIPEGYSVSREKKERFSLILESASTNQTSMYLCASSFTTGTGHPGEKLFFGSGTQLSVL.

This CDR3 is CASSRPGQGSDTQYF. CDR3 bases: TGTGCCAGCAGCCGACCGGGACAGGGGTCAGATACGCAGTATTTT. V gene TRBV12-3 or TRBV12-4 combines with J gene TRBJ2-3, with 10 bases matching TRBD1. V lost 6 bases, J lost 4 bases, and 7 bases stayed unmatched. The CDR3 loop spans 15 amino acids.

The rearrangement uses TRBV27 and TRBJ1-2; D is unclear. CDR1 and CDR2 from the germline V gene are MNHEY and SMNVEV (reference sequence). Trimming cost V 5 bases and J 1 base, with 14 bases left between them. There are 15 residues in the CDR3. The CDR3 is CASSPRRSFNYGYTF. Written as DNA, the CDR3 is TGTGCCAGCAGTCCCCGGAGAAGTTTTAACTATGGCTACACCTTC.

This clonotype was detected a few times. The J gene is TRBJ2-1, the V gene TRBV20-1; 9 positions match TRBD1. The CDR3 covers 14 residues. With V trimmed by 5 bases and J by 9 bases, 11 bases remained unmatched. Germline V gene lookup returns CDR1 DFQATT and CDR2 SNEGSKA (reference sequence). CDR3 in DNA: TGCAGTGCTCAGACCGGGACAGGGTCGGTTGAGCAGTTCTTC. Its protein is CSAQTGTGSVEQFF.

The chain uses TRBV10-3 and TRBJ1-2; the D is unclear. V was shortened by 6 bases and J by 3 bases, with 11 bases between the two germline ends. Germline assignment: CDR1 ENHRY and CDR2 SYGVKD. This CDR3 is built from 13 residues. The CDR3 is CAISEGGDYGYTF. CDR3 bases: TGTGCCATCAGCGAAGGAGGAGACTATGGCTACACCTTC.

CDR3: CASSHRDTANTGELFF. The CDR3 nucleotides are TGTGCCAGCAGCCACCGGGACACGGCGAACACCGGGGAGCTGTTTTTT. This chain joins TRBV4-2 and TRBJ2-2, with D possibly TRBD1 on 6 matching bases. The length of the CDR3 is 16 residues. Germline loops: CDR1 LGHNA, CDR2 YNFKEQ. Trimming removed 3 bases from V and 0 bases from J, with 11 bases in between.

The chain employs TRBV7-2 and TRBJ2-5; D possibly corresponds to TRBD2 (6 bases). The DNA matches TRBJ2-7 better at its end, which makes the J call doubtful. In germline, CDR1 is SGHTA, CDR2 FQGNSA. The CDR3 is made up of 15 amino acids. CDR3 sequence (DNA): TGTGCCAGCAGCTTAGAGCTAACTAGCTATCTCGAGCAGTACTTC. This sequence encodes CASSLELTSYLEQYF.

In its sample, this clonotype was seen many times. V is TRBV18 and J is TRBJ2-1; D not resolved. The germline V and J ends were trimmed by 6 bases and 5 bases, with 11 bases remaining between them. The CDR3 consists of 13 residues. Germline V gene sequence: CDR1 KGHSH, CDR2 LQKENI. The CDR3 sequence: CASSPRRDNEQFF. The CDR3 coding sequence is TGTGCCAGCTCCCCTCGGCGCGACAATGAGCAGTTCTTC.

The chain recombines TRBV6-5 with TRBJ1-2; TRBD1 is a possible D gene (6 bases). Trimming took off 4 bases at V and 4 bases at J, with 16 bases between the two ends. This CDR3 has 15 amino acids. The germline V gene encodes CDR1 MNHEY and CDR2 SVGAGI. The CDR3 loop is CASSWNRDGGYGYTF. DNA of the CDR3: TGTGCCAGCAGTTGGAACAGGGACGGCGGCTATGGCTACACCTTC.

As DNA, the CDR3 is TGTGCCAGCAGAACCCTTAGACAGCACCGTTTTTCTAGCTCCTACGAGCAGTACTTC. Translating it yields CASRTLRQHRFSSSYEQYF. The V gene is TRBV6-1, the J gene TRBJ2-7; possible D gene TRBD1, 5 bases. The CDR3 runs to 19 residues. The V gene lost 6 bases and the J gene lost 0 bases, with 27 bases spanning the gap. CDR1 is MNHNS, CDR2 SASEGT, per germline.

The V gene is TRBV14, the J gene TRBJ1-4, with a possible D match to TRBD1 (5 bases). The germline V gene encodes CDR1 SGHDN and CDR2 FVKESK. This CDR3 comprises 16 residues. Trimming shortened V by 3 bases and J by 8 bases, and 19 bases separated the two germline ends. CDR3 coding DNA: TGTGCCAGCAGCCATGAAGCCACAAGGGGTTACGAAAAACTGTTTTTT. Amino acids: CASSHEATRGYEKLFF. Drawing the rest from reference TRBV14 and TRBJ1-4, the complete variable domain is EAGVTQFPSHSVIEKGQTVTLRCDPISGHDNLYWYRRVMGKEIKFLLHFVKESKQDESGMPNNRFLAERTGGTYSTLKVQPAELEDSGVYFCASSHEATRGYEKLFFGSGTQLSVL.

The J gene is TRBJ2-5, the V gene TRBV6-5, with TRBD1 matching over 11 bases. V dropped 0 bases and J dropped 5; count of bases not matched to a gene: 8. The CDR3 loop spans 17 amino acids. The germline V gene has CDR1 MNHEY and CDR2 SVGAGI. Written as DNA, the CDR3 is TGTGCCAGCAGTTACTCGATACTGGACAGGGGGCGTGAGACCCAGTACTTC. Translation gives CASSYSILDRGRETQYF.

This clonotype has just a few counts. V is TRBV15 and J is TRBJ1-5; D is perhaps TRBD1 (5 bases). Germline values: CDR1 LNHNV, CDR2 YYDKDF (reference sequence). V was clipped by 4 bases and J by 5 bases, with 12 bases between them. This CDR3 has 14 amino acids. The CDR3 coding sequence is TGTGCCACCAGCAAACCGGACACCTATCAGCCCCAGCATTTT. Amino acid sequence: CATSKPDTYQPQHF. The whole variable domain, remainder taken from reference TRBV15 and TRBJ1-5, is DAMVIQNPRYQVTQFGKPVTLSCSQTLNHNVMYWYQQKSSQAPKLLFHYYDKDFNNEADTPDNFQSRRPNTSFCFLDIRSPGLGDTAMYLCATSKPDTYQPQHFGDGTRLSIL.

The CDR3 loop is CSADTGGPNEQYF. DNA for the CDR3: TGCAGTGCTGACACAGGGGGCCCCAACGAGCAGTACTTC. The chain links TRBV20-1 to TRBJ2-5, with 9 bases aligning to TRBD1. The last part of the DNA fits TRBJ2-7 better; the J call may be wrong. The CDR3 has 13 amino acids. Germline V gives CDR1 DFQATT, CDR2 SNEGSKA (reference sequence).

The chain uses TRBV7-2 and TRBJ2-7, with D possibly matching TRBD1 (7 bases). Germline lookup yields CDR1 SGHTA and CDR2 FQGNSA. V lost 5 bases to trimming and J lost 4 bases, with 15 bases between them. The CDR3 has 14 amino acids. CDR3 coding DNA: TGTGCCAGCAGCAGCCAGGGGGGCATGTACGAGCAGTACTTC. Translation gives CASSSQGGMYEQYF. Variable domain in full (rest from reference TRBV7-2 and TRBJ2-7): GAGVSQSPSNKVTEKGKDVELRCDPISGHTALYWYRQSLGQGLEFLIYFQGNSAPDKSGLPSDRFSAERTGGSVSTLTIQRTQQEDSAVYLCASSSQGGMYEQYFGPGTRLTVT.

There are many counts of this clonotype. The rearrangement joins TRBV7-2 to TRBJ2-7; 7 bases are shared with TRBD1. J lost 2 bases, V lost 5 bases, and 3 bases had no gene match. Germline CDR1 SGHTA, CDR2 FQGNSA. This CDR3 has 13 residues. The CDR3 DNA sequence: TGTGCCAGCAGCAAAGACAGGGCCTACGAGCAGTACTTC. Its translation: CASSKDRAYEQYF. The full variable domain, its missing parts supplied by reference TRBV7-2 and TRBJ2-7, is GAGVSQSPSNKVTEKGKDVELRCDPISGHTALYWYRQSLGQGLEFLIYFQGNSAPDKSGLPSDRFSAERTGGSVSTLTIQRTQQEDSAVYLCASSKDRAYEQYFGPGTRLTVT.

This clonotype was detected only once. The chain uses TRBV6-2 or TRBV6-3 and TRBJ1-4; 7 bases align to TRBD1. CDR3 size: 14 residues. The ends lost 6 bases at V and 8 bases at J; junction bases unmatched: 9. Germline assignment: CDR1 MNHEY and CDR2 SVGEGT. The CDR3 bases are TGTGCCAGCAGCCCGGACAGGTCGAGGGAAAAACTGTTTTTT. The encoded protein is CASSPDRSREKLFF.

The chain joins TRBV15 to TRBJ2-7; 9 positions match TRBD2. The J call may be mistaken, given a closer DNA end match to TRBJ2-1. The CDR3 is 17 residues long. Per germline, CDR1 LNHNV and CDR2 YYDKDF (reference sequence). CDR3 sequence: CATSRDRGRGGNNEQFF. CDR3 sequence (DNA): TGTGCCACCAGCAGAGATAGAGGGCGGGGGGGCAACAATGAGCAGTTCTTC.

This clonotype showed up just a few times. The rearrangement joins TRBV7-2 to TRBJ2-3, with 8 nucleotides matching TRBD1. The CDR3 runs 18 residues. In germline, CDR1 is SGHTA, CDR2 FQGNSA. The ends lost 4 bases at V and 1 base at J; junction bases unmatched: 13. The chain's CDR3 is CASSSRDRSARGTDTQYF. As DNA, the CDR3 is TGTGCCAGCAGCTCACGGGACAGGTCCGCCCGGGGCACAGATACGCAGTATTTT.

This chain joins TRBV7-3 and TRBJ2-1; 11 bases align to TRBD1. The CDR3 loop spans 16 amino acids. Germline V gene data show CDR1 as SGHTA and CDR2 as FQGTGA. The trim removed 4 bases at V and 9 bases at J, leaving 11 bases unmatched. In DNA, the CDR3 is TGTGCCAGCAGCTCAGCTCCAGGACAGGGGGCCGGTGAGCAGTTCTTC. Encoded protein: CASSSAPGQGAGEQFF.

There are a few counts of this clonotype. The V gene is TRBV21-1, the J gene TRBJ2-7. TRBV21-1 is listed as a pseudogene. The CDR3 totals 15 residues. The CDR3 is CASSKVRVSSYEQYF. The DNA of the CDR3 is TGTGCCAGCAGCAAAGTACGAGTCAGCTCCTACGAGCAGTACTTC.

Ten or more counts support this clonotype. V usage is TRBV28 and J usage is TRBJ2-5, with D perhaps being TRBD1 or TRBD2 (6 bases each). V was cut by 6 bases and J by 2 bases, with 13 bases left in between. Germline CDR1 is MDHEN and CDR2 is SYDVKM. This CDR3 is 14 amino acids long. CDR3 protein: CASSLGGRQETQYF. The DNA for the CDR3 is TGTGCCAGCAGCTTAGGGGGGAGGCAAGAGACCCAGTACTTC.